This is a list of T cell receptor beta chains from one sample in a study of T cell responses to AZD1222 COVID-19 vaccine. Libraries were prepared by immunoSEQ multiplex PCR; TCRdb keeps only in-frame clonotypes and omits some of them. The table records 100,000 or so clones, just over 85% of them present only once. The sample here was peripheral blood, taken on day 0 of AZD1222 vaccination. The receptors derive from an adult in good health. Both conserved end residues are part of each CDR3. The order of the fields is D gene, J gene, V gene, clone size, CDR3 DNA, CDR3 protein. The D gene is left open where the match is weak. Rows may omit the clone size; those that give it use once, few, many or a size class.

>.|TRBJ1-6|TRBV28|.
TGTGCCAGCAGACGGACCGAGAATTCACCCCTCCACTTT
CASRRTENSPLHF
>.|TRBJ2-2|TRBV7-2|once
TGTGCCAGCAGCCTCTTATGGAATGAAGGGTACACCGGGGAGCTGTTTTTT
CASSLLWNEGYTGELFF
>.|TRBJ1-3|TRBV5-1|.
TGCGCCAGCAGCTTGGGTTCGGGAGCTGGAAACACCATATATTTT
CASSLGSGAGNTIYF
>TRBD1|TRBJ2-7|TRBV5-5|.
TGTGCCAGCGACTCTAATGTGGCAGGGGGCCCCTACGAGCAGTACTTC
CASDSNVAGGPYEQYF
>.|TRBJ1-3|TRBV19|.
TGTGCCAGTAGTATGGGCGGCTCCGGAAACACCATATATTTT
CASSMGGSGNTIYF
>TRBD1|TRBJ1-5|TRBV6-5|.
TGTGCCAGTGAGTCCCCGACAGGGGTATCGGGACCCCAGCATTTT
CASESPTGVSGPQHF
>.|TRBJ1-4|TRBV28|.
TGTGCCAGCAGTCCTGTACAGGGTTATGTGGCAACTAATGAAAAACTGTTTTTT
CASSPVQGYVATNEKLFF
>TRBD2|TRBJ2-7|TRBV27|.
TGTGCCAGCAGTTTCGGCGGGGGGGGCTCCTACGAGCAGTACTTC
CASSFGGGGSYEQYF
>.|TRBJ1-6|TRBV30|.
TGTGCCTGGAGTGTACTGGACCAATATAATTCACCCCTCCACTTT
CAWSVLDQYNSPLHF
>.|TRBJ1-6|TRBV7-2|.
TGTGCCAGCAGCTTATGGCAAAATAATTCACCCCTCCACTTT
CASSLWQNNSPLHF
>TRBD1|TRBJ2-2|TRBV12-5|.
TGTGCTACATCCAGGGGGCCCGGGGAGCTGTTTTTT
CATSRGPGELFF
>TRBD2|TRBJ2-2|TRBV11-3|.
TGTGCCAGCAGCTTAGCGGGAGGGAACACCGGGGAGCTGTTTTTT
CASSLAGGNTGELFF
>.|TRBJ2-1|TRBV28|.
TGTGCCAGCAGGGGGCAGGCGTACAATGAGCAGTTCTTC
CASRGQAYNEQFF
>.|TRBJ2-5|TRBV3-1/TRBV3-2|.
TGTGCCAGCAACTCCCGGGGTAGCGGCCAAGAGACCCAGTACTTC
CASNSRGSGQETQYF
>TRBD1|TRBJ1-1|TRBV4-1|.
TGCGCCAGCGGACAGGTGAAGAACACTGAAGCTTTCTTT
CASGQVKNTEAFF
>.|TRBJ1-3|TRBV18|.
TGTGCCAGCTCACCCTGGGTAGGGGGACTCACCGGAAACACCATATATTTT
CASSPWVGGLTGNTIYF
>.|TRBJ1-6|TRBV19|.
TGTGCCAGTAGCCTACGGGGGGATTCACCCCTCCACTTT
CASSLRGDSPLHF
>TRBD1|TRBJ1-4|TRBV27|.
TGTGCCAGCAGTTTATGGTCGACAGGGGGTGCAACTAATGAAAAACTGTTTTTT
CASSLWSTGGATNEKLFF
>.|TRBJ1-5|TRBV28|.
TGTGCCAGCGGGGGGTATAGCAATCAGCCCCAGCATTTT
CASGGYSNQPQHF
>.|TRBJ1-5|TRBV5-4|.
TGTGCCAGCAGCTTGGGACTTGACGGTCAGCCCCAGCATTTT
CASSLGLDGQPQHF
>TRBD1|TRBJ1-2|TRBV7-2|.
TGTGCCAGCAGCTCCGGGACAGCTTCCGTTGGCTACACCTTC
CASSSGTASVGYTF
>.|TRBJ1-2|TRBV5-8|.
TGTGCCAGCAGCCTTACCACGACGGCAGTCCTCGTCTATGGCTACACCTTC
CASSLTTTAVLVYGYTF
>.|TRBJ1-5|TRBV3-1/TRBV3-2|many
TGTGCCAGCAGCCCGGCGGCAAGTGATGGGCAGCCCCAGCATTTT
CASSPAASDGQPQHF
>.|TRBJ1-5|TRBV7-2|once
TGTGCCAGCAGCTTAGCGCCCGGGACTGGTCAGCCCCAGCATTTT
CASSLAPGTGQPQHF
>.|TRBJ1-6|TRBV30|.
TGTGCCTGGAGTGAGGGGGAACTCTATAATTCACCCCTCCACTTT
CAWSEGELYNSPLHF
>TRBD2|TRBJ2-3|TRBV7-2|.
TGTGCCAGCAGGGTAGCGGGAGCAGCAGATACGCAGTATTTT
CASRVAGAADTQYF
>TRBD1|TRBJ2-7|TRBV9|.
TGTGCCAGCAGCGTAGGCGGACAGGCCCTCTACGAGCAGTACTTC
CASSVGGQALYEQYF
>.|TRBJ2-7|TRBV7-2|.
TGTGCCAGCAGCGCACCTGCAGGGAGCTCCTACGAGCAGTACTTC
CASSAPAGSSYEQYF
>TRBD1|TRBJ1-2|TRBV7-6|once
TGTGCCAGCAGCCCCCGGACAGGGGTCTTTAACTATGGCTACACCTTC
CASSPRTGVFNYGYTF
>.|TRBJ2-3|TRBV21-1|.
TGTGCCAGCAATCAACAGGGGGCAAGCACAGATACGCAGTATTTT
CASNQQGASTDTQYF
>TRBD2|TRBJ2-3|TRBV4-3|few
TGCGCCAGCAGCCAAGGAAGTAGCGGGAGTCCGGATACGCAGTATTTT
CASSQGSSGSPDTQYF
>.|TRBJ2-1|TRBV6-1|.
TGTGCCAGCAGTGTAAGGAGGGAGGAAGGGGTCCGCAATGAGCAGTTCTTC
CASSVRREEGVRNEQFF
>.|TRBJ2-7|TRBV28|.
TGTGCCAGCAGGACTCCTGCGCCCTACGAGCAGTACTTC
CASRTPAPYEQYF
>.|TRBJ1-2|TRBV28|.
TGTGCCAGCCGTCAAAACAGCCACTATGGCTACACCTTC
CASRQNSHYGYTF
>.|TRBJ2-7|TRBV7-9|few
TGTGCCAGCAGCGCACAGTACGAGCAGTACTTC
CASSAQYEQYF
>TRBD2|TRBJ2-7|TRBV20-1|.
TGCAGTGCTAGTTCGGGAGGGCCCTACGAGCAGTACTTC
CSASSGGPYEQYF
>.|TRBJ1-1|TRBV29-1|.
TGCAGCCTTCTGGACGGCACTGAAGCTTTCTTT
CSLLDGTEAFF
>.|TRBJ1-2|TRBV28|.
TGTGCCAGCAGTTCCTCTCAGGGCTACACCTTC
CASSSSQGYTF
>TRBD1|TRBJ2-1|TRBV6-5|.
TGTGCCAGCAGTACCGGGACAGGGGAATCAAATGAGCAGTTCTTC
CASSTGTGESNEQFF
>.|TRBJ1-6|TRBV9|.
TGTGCCAGCAACCGGGGAAGTGGGTCCCCCCTCCACTTT
CASNRGSGSPLHF
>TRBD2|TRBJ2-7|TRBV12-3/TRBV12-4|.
TGTGCCAGCAGTTGGTCTAGCGGGTACGAGCAGTACTTC
CASSWSSGYEQYF
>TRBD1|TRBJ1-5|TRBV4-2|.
TGTGCCAGCAGCCAAGAAGTTTTCGTCGGGACAGGGTATAGCAATCAGCCCCAGCATTTT
CASSQEVFVGTGYSNQPQHF
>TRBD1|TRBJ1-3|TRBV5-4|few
TGTGCCAGCACCACCCAGGGGGCTGGAAACACCATATATTTT
CASTTQGAGNTIYF
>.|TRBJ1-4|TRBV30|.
TGTGCCTGGAACCCGGCCGGGGTAGCGGGTGAAAAACTGTTTTTT
CAWNPAGVAGEKLFF
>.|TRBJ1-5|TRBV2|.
TGTGCCAGCAGTGAAGGGATGAGCAATCAGCCCCAGCATTTT
CASSEGMSNQPQHF
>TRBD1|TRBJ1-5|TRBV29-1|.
TGCAGCGTCGGACAGGGGAGCAATCAGCCCCAGCATTTT
CSVGQGSNQPQHF
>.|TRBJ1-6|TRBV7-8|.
TGTGCCAGCAGCTTCCAGGGGAGGAACTCCTATAATTCACCCCTCCACTTT
CASSFQGRNSYNSPLHF
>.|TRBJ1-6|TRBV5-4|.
TGTGCCAGCAGTTCCCGACAGGACAATTCACCCCTCCACTTT
CASSSRQDNSPLHF
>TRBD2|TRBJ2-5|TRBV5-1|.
TGCGCCAGCAGCTGGATTGGGGCGACTAGCGGGAGGGTGATAGAGACCCAGTACTTC
CASSWIGATSGRVIETQYF
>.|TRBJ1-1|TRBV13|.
TGTGCCAGCAGCCCAAAGCCACAGGGTGGGTACACTGAAGCTTTCTTT
CASSPKPQGGYTEAFF
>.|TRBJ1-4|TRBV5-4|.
TGTGCCAGCAGCTGGGGACGGAAGAATGAAAAACTGTTTTTT
CASSWGRKNEKLFF
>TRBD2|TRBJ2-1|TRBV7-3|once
TGTGCCAGCAGCTCCCGCGCCAGGGTCGGACTAGCGGGAGCCCCAAGTACCGATGAGCAGTTCTTC
CASSSRARVGLAGAPSTDEQFF
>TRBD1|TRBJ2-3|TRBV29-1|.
TGCAGCGTTGACGGAACGAGACAGGGAATAGATACGCAGTATTTT
CSVDGTRQGIDTQYF
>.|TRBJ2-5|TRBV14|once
TGTGCCAGCAGCCAGTACGAGACCCAGTACTTC
CASSQYETQYF
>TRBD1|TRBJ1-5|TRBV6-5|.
TGTGCCAGCACCGAAATGACAGGGGCGCAGCCCCAGCATTTT
CASTEMTGAQPQHF
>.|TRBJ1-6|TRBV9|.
TGTGCCAGCAGCGTCGCTGAACGCGGGGATTCACCCCTCCACTTT
CASSVAERGDSPLHF
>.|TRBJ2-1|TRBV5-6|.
TGTGCCAGCAGCGAGGACAACCGCCTTTGGGATGAGCAGTTCTTC
CASSEDNRLWDEQFF
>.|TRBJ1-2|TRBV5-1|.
TGCGCCAGCAGCTTTAAGTTGGTCAACAGGCGGACACCACAGAGTGGCTACACCTTC
CASSFKLVNRRTPQSGYTF
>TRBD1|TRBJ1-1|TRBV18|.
TGTGCCAGCTCGCCGCCGGGGACAGGCAGGACTGAAGCTTTCTTT
CASSPPGTGRTEAFF